This TCR beta chain was sequenced during a study of blood T cell repertoires in COVID-19. Sequencing used immunoSEQ multiplex PCR; TCRdb keeps in-frame clones, though not all of them. This sample carries around 110,000 clones, around 83% of them seen once, and the ten largest clones take approximately 7.9%. CDR3 length equals 15 residues. After removal of 6 bases from V and 2 bases from J, the junction contained 4 bases not matched to a gene. Germline V gene lookup returns CDR1 MDHEN and CDR2 SYDVKM. The TCR was taken from a man aged 70-80 years with acute or convalescent COVID-19. Sequencing was carried out using peripheral blood. The chain employs TRBV28 and TRBJ1-6; 7 bases line up with TRBD1. For the CDR3, the DNA is TGTGCCAGCAGACTAGACAGGGCCTATAATTCACCCCTCCACTTT. Translation gives CASRLDRAYNSPLHF. Together with reference TRBV28 and TRBJ1-6, the CDR3 gives the full variable domain: DVKVTQSSRYLVKRTGEKVFLECVQDMDHENMFWYRQDPGLGLRLIYFSYDVKMKEKGDIPEGYSVSREKKERFSLILESASTNQTSMYLCASRLDRAYNSPLHFGNGTRLTVT.